These 24 T cell receptor beta chains share one sample of origin, sequenced in a study of blood T cell repertoires in COVID-19. Measured with immunoSEQ multiplex PCR; TCRdb has only the in-frame clones, and not every one. Of some 290,000 clones listed, 85% to 90% are singletons. The specimen sequenced was peripheral blood. The source is a woman in her thirties with COVID-19, enrolled during active disease.

This chain joins TRBV12-1 and TRBJ2-7; TRBD2, as called in the table, went unchecked against the DNA. TRBV12-1 is a listed pseudogene. The CDR3 contains 16 residues. CDR3 sequence reads: CASSFIGTSKSYEQYF. The CDR3 DNA follows: TGTGCCAGCAGCTTTATCGGGACTAGCAAATCCTACGAGCAGTACTTC.

This clone was counted once. The J gene is TRBJ2-5, the V gene TRBV5-5, with 8 bases lining up with TRBD1. The V and J ends lost 2 bases and 1 base, in that order; junction bases with no gene match: 1. Germline CDR1 reads SGHKS; CDR2 reads YYEKEE (reference sequence). The CDR3 has 14 amino acids. CDR3 loop: CASSFQGAQETQYF. DNA of the CDR3: TGTGCCAGCAGCTTTCAGGGGGCCCAAGAGACCCAGTACTTC. Supplemented by reference TRBV5-5 and TRBJ2-5, the full variable domain reads DAGVTQSPTHLIKTRGQQVTLRCSPISGHKSVSWYQQVLGQGPQFIFQYYEKEERGRGNFPDRFSARQFPNYSSELNVNALLLGDSALYLCASSFQGAQETQYFGPGTRLLVL.

The rearrangement uses TRBV6-1 and TRBJ1-5, with 9 bases aligning to TRBD1. The germline V gene encodes CDR1 MNHNS and CDR2 SASEGT. The trim removed 2 bases at V and 7 bases at J, leaving 3 bases unmatched. This CDR3 region has 14 residues. The CDR3 reads CASSERTGGQPQHF. The CDR3 region has the DNA TGTGCCAGCAGTGAAAGAACAGGGGGCCAGCCCCAGCATTTT.

This rearrangement joins TRBV28 to TRBJ2-1; 7 bases line up with TRBD2. Germline lookup yields CDR1 MDHEN and CDR2 SYDVKM. The CDR3 length is 17 residues. J was trimmed by 1 base and V by 7 bases; bases with no gene match: 13. CDR3 sequence: CASTLIFSGRSYNEQFF. The DNA for the CDR3 is TGTGCCAGCACCTTGATCTTTAGCGGGCGATCCTACAATGAGCAGTTCTTC.

The chain combines TRBV3-1 (or the pseudogene TRBV3-2) with TRBJ1-1, with TRBD1 as a possible D gene (5 bases). V dropped 4 bases and J dropped 4 bases, with 13 bases sitting between them. The germline CDR1 and CDR2 sequences are LGHDT and YNNKEL (reference sequence). The CDR3 covers 14 residues. The CDR3 here is CASSPLGGGTEAFF. The CDR3 DNA follows: TGTGCCAGCAGCCCCCTGGGGGGGGGCACTGAAGCTTTCTTT.

This clone appeared a few times. This chain connects TRBV5-1 to TRBJ2-7, with TRBD2 identical over 11 bases. J lost 1 base, V lost 6 bases, and 3 bases had no gene match. Germline V gene data show CDR1 as SGHRS and CDR2 as YFSETQ. CDR3 length: 14 amino acids. The CDR3 region is CASTGTSGSYEQYF. The CDR3 DNA is TGCGCCAGCACCGGGACTAGCGGTTCCTACGAGCAGTACTTC.

The V gene is TRBV28, the J gene TRBJ1-2; a weak D match, TRBD1 (6 bases). The CDR3 spans 15 residues. CDR1 and CDR2 (germline): MDHEN, SYDVKM. V lost 5 bases, J lost 2 bases, and 15 bases lay in between. The CDR3 reads CASSQGKRGNYGYTF. The CDR3 DNA reads TGTGCCAGCAGTCAGGGGAAGAGAGGCAACTATGGCTACACCTTC.

The chain has TRBV25-1 and TRBJ1-3, with D uncertain. V was shortened by 7 bases and J by 0 bases, with 7 bases between the two germline ends. CDR3 size: 13 residues. Per germline, CDR1 MGHDK and CDR2 SYGVNS. The CDR3 loop is CASKDTSGNTIYF. In DNA form, the CDR3 reads TGTGCCAGCAAAGACACCTCTGGAAACACCATATATTTT.

The chain employs TRBV30 and TRBJ1-3; 7 bases are shared with TRBD1. The CDR3 loop spans 14 amino acids. The germline CDR1 and CDR2 sequences are GTSNPN and SVGIG (reference sequence). Here the CDR3 DNA reads TGTGCATGTGACAGGGACTCGTCTGGAAACACCATATATTTT. Amino acid sequence: CACDRDSSGNTIYF.

This clone was observed once. The genes are TRBV2 and TRBJ2-7, with 7 positions matching TRBD2. The germline gives CDR1 SNHLY, CDR2 FYNNEI. Unmatched junction bases numbered 6, after V lost 7 bases and J lost 3 bases. The CDR3 sequence is 13 residues long. The CDR3 is CASNTGTNYEQYF. CDR3 in DNA: TGTGCCAGCAACACCGGGACTAACTACGAGCAGTACTTC.

The genes are TRBV7-2 and TRBJ1-2; tentative D call: TRBD1 (5 bases). Germline V gene data show CDR1 as SGHTA and CDR2 as FQGNSA. Trimming stripped 4 bases from V and 4 bases from J, with 7 bases between. The CDR3 totals 12 residues. The CDR3 sequence is CASSSGSYGYTF. The CDR3 DNA reads TGTGCCAGCAGCTCAGGGTCCTATGGCTACACCTTC.

The genes are TRBV3-1 (or the pseudogene TRBV3-2) and TRBJ2-3, with TRBD1 matching over 9 bases. The CDR3 has 15 residues. CDR1 LGHDT and CDR2 YNNKEL come from the germline V gene (reference sequence). Trimming removed 4 bases from V and 3 bases from J; junction bases left unmatched: 5. Here the CDR3 reads CASSPGQGSTDTQYF. The CDR3 coding sequence is TGTGCCAGCAGCCCGGGACAGGGATCGACAGATACGCAGTATTTT.

V is TRBV19 and J is TRBJ1-2; D is possibly TRBD1 (6 bases). Germline V gene data show CDR1 as LNHDA and CDR2 as SQIVND (reference sequence). V was clipped by 0 bases and J by 2 bases, with 16 bases between them. This CDR3 has 17 residues. The CDR3, as DNA: TGTGCCAGTAGTATAGAGGGGGCGGCGGGAGTCAACTATGGCTACACCTTC. This gives the protein CASSIEGAAGVNYGYTF.

The genes are TRBV5-1 and TRBJ2-3, with a weak D call TRBD2 (5 bases). This CDR3 spans 14 amino acids. V was shortened by 2 bases and J by 3 bases, with 10 bases between the two germline ends. Germline V gives CDR1 SGHRS, CDR2 YFSETQ. The CDR3 DNA is TGCGCCAGCAGCTTATCGGGAACTACAGATACGCAGTATTTT. Protein sequence: CASSLSGTTDTQYF.

This chain connects TRBV11-2 to TRBJ1-3; 7 nucleotides align to TRBD1. CDR3 length equals 15 residues. V shed 5 bases, J shed 1 base, and the junction held 5 bases outside the gene matches. From germline, CDR1 is SGHAT and CDR2 FQNNGV. CDR3 amino acids: CASSPDRNSGNTIYF. The CDR3 bases are TGTGCCAGCAGCCCGGACAGGAATTCTGGAAACACCATATATTTT.

The chain uses TRBV3-1 (or the pseudogene TRBV3-2) and TRBJ1-4; perhaps TRBD1 as D (5 bases). The CDR3 spans 15 residues. Per germline, CDR1 LGHDT and CDR2 YNNKEL (reference sequence). Trimming stripped 1 base from V and 5 bases from J, with 11 bases between. Here the CDR3 reads CASSQASRANEKLFF. The CDR3 nucleotides are TGTGCCAGCAGCCAAGCGAGCAGGGCGAATGAAAAACTGTTTTTT.

This chain uses TRBV3-1 (or the pseudogene TRBV3-2) with TRBJ1-2; 7 positions agree with TRBD1. The CDR3 length is 16 residues. Trimming cost V 3 bases and J 8 bases; bases outside gene matches: 15. Germline assignment: CDR1 LGHDT and CDR2 YNNKEL (reference sequence). The DNA for the CDR3 is TGTGCCAGCAGCCATCACGACAGGGCCGAAGTGAGGGGCTACACCTTC. This translates into CASSHHDRAEVRGYTF.

This clone was recorded once. The chain has TRBV7-9 and TRBJ1-5; 11 bases map to TRBD1. This CDR3 is 16 amino acids long. Trimming took 5 bases from V and 8 from J; bases not matched to a gene: 11. Germline CDR1 SEHNR, CDR2 FQNEAQ (reference sequence). The CDR3 is CASSQWTGGGGEPQHF. CDR3 in DNA: TGTGCCAGCAGCCAATGGACAGGGGGCGGGGGGGAGCCCCAGCATTTT.

This clone occurred once. The genes are TRBV7-2 and TRBJ1-1; D not resolved. The CDR3 consists of 13 residues. Germline V gene data show CDR1 as SGHTA and CDR2 as FQGNSA. Trimming left V 2 bases short and J 3 bases short, with 7 bases between. The CDR3 DNA reads TGTGCCAGCAGCTTAACTGAACACACTGAAGCTTTCTTT. Its protein is CASSLTEHTEAFF.

The chain employs TRBV5-1 and TRBJ1-2; 11 nucleotides match TRBD1. The CDR3 is 17 amino acids. Germline CDR1 reads SGHRS; CDR2 reads YFSETQ. With 4 bases clipped from V and 0 bases from J, the junction kept 8 bases outside the gene matches. CDR3 nucleotides: TGCGCCAGCAGCATAGGACAGGGGGCGATCTCTAACTATGGCTACACCTTC. This codes for CASSIGQGAISNYGYTF.

DNA for the CDR3: TGTGCCTGGAGGGGGCTGGGTGAAGCTTTCTTT. This translates into CAWRGLGEAFF. The rearrangement uses TRBV30 and TRBJ1-1; perhaps TRBD1 as D (5 bases). This CDR3 spans 11 amino acids. CDR1 and CDR2 from the germline V gene are GTSNPN and SVGIG (reference sequence). Deletions cut 3 bases from V and 7 bases from J, with 9 bases between.

The chain couples TRBV24-1 to TRBJ2-5; TRBD1 aligns across 8 bases. Losses at the gene ends were 3 bases for V and 5 bases for J; bases not matched to a gene: 7. The CDR3 covers 15 residues. CDR1 and CDR2 (germline): KGHDR, SFDVKD. The CDR3 region is CATSDPTGGGETQYF. The CDR3 coding sequence is TGTGCCACCAGTGATCCCACAGGGGGTGGGGAGACCCAGTACTTC.

The chain recombines TRBV18 with TRBJ2-1; D perhaps matches TRBD2 (6 bases). The CDR3 sequence is 12 residues long. V was cut by 6 bases and J by 9 bases, with 12 bases left in between. CDR1 is KGHSH and CDR2 is LQKENI in the germline V gene. CDR3 amino acids: CASSQMGGEQFF. CDR3 DNA: TGTGCCAGCTCTCAGATGGGGGGTGAGCAGTTCTTC. The full variable domain, with the rest looked up from reference TRBV18 and TRBJ2-1, is NAGVMQNPRHLVRRRGQEARLRCSPMKGHSHVYWYRQLPEEGLKFMVYLQKENIIDESGMPKERFSAEFPKEGPSILRIQQVVRGDSAAYFCASSQMGGEQFFGPGTRLTVL.

This clone was seen just once. At the DNA level, this CDR3 is encoded by other sequences in the same sample as well. The chain recombines TRBV30 with TRBJ1-3; TRBD1 matches 7 bases. CDR1 is GTSNPN, CDR2 SVGIG, per germline (reference sequence). J was trimmed by 4 bases and V by 3 bases; bases with no gene match: 3. The CDR3 has 13 residues. The CDR3 DNA sequence: TGTGCCTGGAGCAGGGGGTCGGGAAACACCATATATTTT. It encodes CAWSRGSGNTIYF.